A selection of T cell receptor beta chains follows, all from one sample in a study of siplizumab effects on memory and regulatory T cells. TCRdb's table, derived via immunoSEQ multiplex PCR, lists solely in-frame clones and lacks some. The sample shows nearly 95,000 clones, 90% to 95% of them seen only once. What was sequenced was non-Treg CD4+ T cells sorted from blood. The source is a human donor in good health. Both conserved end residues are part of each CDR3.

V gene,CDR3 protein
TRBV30,CAWRIQGTNTEAFF
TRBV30,CAWKTGIGNTEAFF
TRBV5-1,CASSFSPGVNEQFF
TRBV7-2,CASSLWSSGGETQYF
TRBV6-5,CASSADRVSNQPQHF
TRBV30,CAWSATRGGTEAFF
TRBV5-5,CASSLGREGYNEQFF
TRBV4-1,CASSQSWGASLTLFF
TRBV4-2,CASSQDLFSGNTIYF
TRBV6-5,CASSNTGTEADTQYF
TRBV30,CAWSVQKNTEAFF
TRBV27,CASSRERNYGYTF
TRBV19,CASSISQTNSPLHF
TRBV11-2,CASSLDRINSPLHF
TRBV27,CASGRLVNTEAFF
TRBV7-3,CASSKRTGVNTGELFF
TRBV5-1,CASSLTQGAGNTIYF
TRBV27,CASSLSPPLGANPDTQYF
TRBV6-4,CASSEGRGVPDTQYF
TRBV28,CASRTTGAGNTIYF
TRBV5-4,CASSPPTTGYNEQFF
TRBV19,CASHNGVLDGYTF
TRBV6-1,CASREGLWGYTF
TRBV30,CAWSGPYWGHEQYF
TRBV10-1,CASSGCRDLYEQYF
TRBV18,CASRQGGETQYF
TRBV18,CASSPRRSYEQYF
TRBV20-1,CSASGGDGYTF
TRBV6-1,CASSEWSSPGPGGYEQYF
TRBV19,CASSIGQGPYNEQFF
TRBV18,CASSRETGAGELFF
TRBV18,CASSPDRATNSPLHF
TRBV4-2,CASSLGPDAPELFF
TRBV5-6,CASSLQGPDTQYF
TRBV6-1,CARPRDGQETQYF
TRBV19,CASSSGTGVYGYTF
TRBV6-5,CASSFAPPPGGDGYTF
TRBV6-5,CASSYSARAPNEQFF
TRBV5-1,CASSRGQLNTEAFF
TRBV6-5,CASRETGTTEAFF
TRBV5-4,CASSSWTGATDTQYF
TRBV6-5,CASSYLLTGGSYEQYF
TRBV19,CASSQTSGSFGGLDTQYF
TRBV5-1,CASSLDRLNTEAFF
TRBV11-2,CASSLGSTSGRGYEQYF
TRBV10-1,CALTTGAGEKLFF
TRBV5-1,CASSFGFGYGSGRAGEAFF
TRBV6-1,CASSVRQGIQETQYF
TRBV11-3,CASSLDPVGEQFF
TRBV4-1,CASSQVAGGDIYGYTF
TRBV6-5,CASSYSGRANQPQHF
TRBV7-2,CASSSGAGGEQFF
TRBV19,CASSSRDRGYNQPQHF
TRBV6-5,CASRSGRLGGTQYF
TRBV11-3,CASSPWTGPNTEAFF
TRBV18,CASSPRTGKGDTQYF
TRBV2,CASSPIGTGGAEQYF
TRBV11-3,CASSRGLERVNEQYF
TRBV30,CAWSRLPNTGELFF